The next 21 T cell receptor beta chains were all read from a single sample in a study of T cells after yellow fever vaccination. Via MiXCR, TCRdb re-called the 5' RACE reads, giving one row per CDR3 protein. The table shows approximately 250,000 distinct CDR3 sequences, with about 3.7% occurring only once. Source: PBMCs, taken 15 days after the yellow fever booster vaccination. These receptors were taken from a man between 18 and 35 years old who received the YFV17D yellow fever vaccine.

This clonotype was recorded many times. DNA of the CDR3: TGTGCCAGCAGCCGGGACTTAACCGGGGAGCTGTTTTTT. It is translated as CASSRDLTGELFF. The genes are TRBV5-4 and TRBJ2-2; the D gene is possibly TRBD2 (6 bases). Germline V gives CDR1 SGHNT, CDR2 YYREEE (reference sequence). The CDR3 spans 13 residues. The V end lost 4 bases, the J end lost 5 bases, and 9 bases lay between the germline ends. The variable domain in full, completed from reference TRBV5-4 and TRBJ2-2, reads ETGVTQSPTHLIKTRGQQVTLRCSSQSGHNTVSWYQQALGQGPQFIFQYYREEENGRGNFPPRFSGLQFPNYSSELNVNALELDDSALYLCASSRDLTGELFFGEGSRLTVL.

This clonotype occurred many times. The V gene is TRBV4-1, the J gene TRBJ1-6; no clear D. V was shortened by 0 bases and J by 10 bases, with 10 bases between the two germline ends. The CDR3 is 14 amino acids. Germline loops: CDR1 MGHRA, CDR2 YSYEKL. CDR3 amino acids: CASSQEDIFSPLHF. CDR3 DNA: TGCGCCAGCAGCCAAGAAGACATATTCTCACCCCTCCACTTT.

This clonotype was recorded many times. This chain connects TRBV7-9 to TRBJ1-5; TRBD1 agrees at 7 bases. The CDR3 is made up of 15 amino acids. V lost 5 bases, J lost 4 bases, and 8 bases stayed unmatched. The V gene's germline CDR1 is SEHNR and CDR2 FQNEAQ (reference sequence). The CDR3 coding sequence is TGTGCCAGCAGCCAGACAGGGAGGGAGAATCAGCCCCAGCATTTT. This sequence encodes CASSQTGRENQPQHF. Complete variable domain (other parts from reference TRBV7-9 and TRBJ1-5): DTGVSQNPRHKITKRGQNVTFRCDPISEHNRLYWYRQTLGQGPEFLTYFQNEAQLEKSRLLSDRFSAERPKGSFSTLEIQRTEQGDSAMYLCASSQTGRENQPQHFGDGTRLSIL.

The table lists this clonotype with many counts. This chain links TRBV7-9 with TRBJ1-1; 7 positions agree with TRBD1. After removal of 5 bases from V and 5 bases from J, the junction contained 14 bases not matched to a gene. Germline values: CDR1 SEHNR, CDR2 FQNEAQ (reference sequence). This CDR3 is built from 16 residues. CDR3 sequence: CASSPTGPDRATEAFF. CDR3 in DNA: TGTGCCAGCAGCCCGACGGGGCCTGACAGGGCGACTGAAGCTTTCTTT.

This clonotype has at least ten counts. J is TRBJ1-1 and V is TRBV7-3; 8 bases map to TRBD1. This CDR3 has 15 residues. The germline CDR1 and CDR2 sequences are SGHTA and FQGTGA. Trimming took 0 bases from V and 5 from J; bases not matched to a gene: 5. The CDR3 bases are TGTGCCAGCAGCTTAACGTCCAGGGGGCGAACTGAAGCTTTCTTT. Its protein is CASSLTSRGRTEAFF. Filled out from reference TRBV7-3 and TRBJ1-1, the complete variable domain reads GAGVSQTPSNKVTEKGKYVELRCDPISGHTALYWYRQSLGQGPEFLIYFQGTGAADDSGLPNDRFFAVRPEGSVSTLKIQRTERGDSAVYLCASSLTSRGRTEAFFGQGTRLTVV.

This clonotype showed up just a few times. The chain has TRBV12-3 or TRBV12-4 and TRBJ1-6; D may be TRBD1 (5 bases). V was pared by 6 bases and J by 7 bases, with 13 bases between. The CDR3 covers 14 residues. This CDR3 reads CASSQGVGNSPLHF. The CDR3 DNA follows: TGTGCCAGCAGCCAGGGTGTGGGGAATTCACCCCTCCACTTT.

This clonotype was observed at least ten times. The chain links TRBV20-1 to TRBJ2-3, with D perhaps matching TRBD1 (6 bases). The CDR3 is made up of 18 amino acids. CDR1 DFQATT and CDR2 SNEGSKA come from the germline V gene (reference sequence). Trimming cost V 4 bases and J 3 bases, with 26 bases left between them. CDR3 in amino acids: CSANLPPPGQRRTDTQYF. CDR3 DNA sequence: TGCAGTGCTAATCTACCGCCCCCGGGACAAAGACGGACAGATACGCAGTATTTT.

This clonotype was seen repeatedly, ten times or more. The J gene is TRBJ1-2, the V gene TRBV4-3, with D maybe TRBD1 (5 bases). Germline CDR1 LGHNA, CDR2 YSLEER. Trimming removed 4 bases from V and 2 bases from J, with 8 bases in between. This CDR3 is 13 amino acids long. CDR3 nucleotide sequence: TGCGCCAGCAGCCCCGGGGGGAACTATGGCTACACCTTC. It yields the protein CASSPGGNYGYTF.

This clonotype has at least ten counts. The chain uses TRBV28 and TRBJ1-4, with D possibly matching TRBD1 (5 bases). V was cut by 1 base and J by 3 bases, with 9 bases left in between. Germline CDR1 is MDHEN and CDR2 is SYDVKM. There are 15 residues in the CDR3. The CDR3 sequence: CASSLSGEANEKLFF. The DNA of the CDR3 is TGTGCCAGCAGTTTATCGGGGGAGGCTAATGAAAAACTGTTTTTT. Supplemented by reference TRBV28 and TRBJ1-4, the full variable domain reads DVKVTQSSRYLVKRTGEKVFLECVQDMDHENMFWYRQDPGLGLRLIYFSYDVKMKEKGDIPEGYSVSREKKERFSLILESASTNQTSMYLCASSLSGEANEKLFFGSGTQLSVL.

This clonotype was seen many times. V is TRBV7-2 and J is TRBJ2-2, with D possibly being TRBD1 (6 bases). This CDR3 region has 14 residues. With 2 bases removed from V and 4 bases from J, the gap between germline ends came to 8 bases. In germline, CDR1 is SGHTA, CDR2 FQGNSA. CDR3 sequence (DNA): TGTGCCAGCAGCTTACAGGGGAGCACCGGGGAGCTGTTTTTT. It specifies CASSLQGSTGELFF.

This clonotype occurred many times. This rearrangement joins TRBV7-9 to TRBJ1-1; D ambiguous. Per the germline V gene, CDR1 is SEHNR and CDR2 is FQNEAQ (reference sequence). The CDR3 totals 11 residues. Between the trimmed V and J ends, which lost 8 bases and 7 bases, there was a span of 11 bases. CDR3 bases: TGTGCCAGCCTCTCTCGGAATGAAGCTTTCTTT. The encoded protein is CASLSRNEAFF.

This clonotype was detected many times. V usage is TRBV29-1 and J usage is TRBJ1-1, with D possibly matching TRBD1 (5 bases). The germline V and J ends were trimmed by 6 bases and 9 bases, with 20 bases remaining between them. Germline CDR1 is SQVTM and CDR2 is ANQGSEA. The CDR3 consists of 13 residues. The CDR3 DNA sequence: TGCAGCGTGGGGCAGGTCCAACTAGGGAAAGCTTTCTTT. The encoded protein is CSVGQVQLGKAFF.

This clonotype showed up many times. This chain uses TRBV30 with TRBJ1-2; D unresolved. The CDR3 loop spans 13 amino acids. With 7 bases removed from V and 2 bases from J, the gap between germline ends came to 14 bases. Germline V gene lookup returns CDR1 GTSNPN and CDR2 SVGIG (reference sequence). DNA for the CDR3: TGTGCCTCCCGCGTGGCGGCCAACTATGGCTACACCTTC. Its translation: CASRVAANYGYTF.

This clonotype was counted at least ten times. This sequence joins TRBV28 and TRBJ1-2; D not resolved. Germline V CDR1 and CDR2: MDHEN, SYDVKM. The V gene lost 6 bases and the J gene lost 6 bases, with 26 bases spanning the gap. The CDR3 extends over 17 amino acids. CDR3 loop: CASSPGQVGRVVDGYTF. The CDR3 bases are TGTGCCAGCAGCCCTGGTCAGGTTGGCCGGGTTGTTGATGGCTACACCTTC.

This clonotype was counted ten times or more. J is TRBJ2-3 and V is TRBV6-6; tentatively, D is TRBD1 or TRBD2 (5 bases each). Germline CDR1 and CDR2: MNHNY and SVGAGI (reference sequence). This CDR3 is built from 15 residues. Trimming left V 7 bases short and J 0 bases short, with 14 bases between. CDR3 DNA sequence: TGTGCCAGCACTGCGGCCGGGGACAGCACAGATACGCAGTATTTT. It codes for CASTAAGDSTDTQYF.

This clonotype came up many times. This chain links TRBV6-4 with TRBJ1-1; D gene ambiguous. V lost 5 bases and J lost 5, with 18 bases in between. The CDR3 is made up of 15 amino acids. The V gene's germline CDR1 is MRHNA and CDR2 SNTAGT. The CDR3 here is CASSPMDFVITEAFF. The CDR3 DNA sequence: TGTGCCAGCAGTCCGATGGATTTTGTGATTACTGAAGCTTTCTTT.

In this sample, this clonotype turned up many times. The gene calls are TRBV11-2 and TRBJ2-5, with 9 bases identical to TRBD2. Germline trimming cut 3 bases from V and 3 bases from J; bases unmatched to any gene: 5. Germline loops: CDR1 SGHAT, CDR2 FQNNGV. The CDR3 is 15 residues long. The CDR3 reads CASSFRASGEETQYF. CDR3 coding DNA: TGTGCCAGCAGCTTTAGGGCTAGCGGGGAAGAGACCCAGTACTTC.

This clonotype appeared many times. This chain uses TRBV21-1 with TRBJ2-3; the D segment call TRBD1 is taken from the table without a DNA check. TRBV21-1 is marked as a pseudogene. This CDR3 spans 17 amino acids. In DNA form, the CDR3 reads TGTGCCAGCAGCAAAGAAGGCGACCCTTGGAACACAGATACGCAGTATTTT. This translates into CASSKEGDPWNTDTQYF.

This clonotype was recorded many times. The V and J genes are TRBV10-3 and TRBJ1-4, with 11 bases matching TRBD1. The CDR3 spans 17 residues. Germline V gives CDR1 ENHRY, CDR2 SYGVKD. V lost 6 bases to trimming and J lost 0 bases; unmatched junction nucleotides: 6. The CDR3: CAISAGQGVATNEKLFF. CDR3 nucleotides: TGTGCCATCAGCGCGGGACAGGGGGTTGCAACTAATGAAAAACTGTTTTTT.

This clonotype was counted at least ten times. V usage is TRBV7-2 and J usage is TRBJ2-5; perhaps TRBD2 as D (6 bases). The V and J ends lost 2 bases and 3 bases respectively, with 19 bases between them. The CDR3 contains 17 residues. Germline lookup yields CDR1 SGHTA and CDR2 FQGNSA. CDR3 nucleotide sequence: TGTGCCAGCAGCTTAAGTGTGGGGGGACTGGGCGAAGAGACCCAGTACTTC. It specifies CASSLSVGGLGEETQYF.

This clonotype was counted many times. This chain joins TRBV7-9 and TRBJ1-1; D is unclear. Trimming removed 5 bases at V and 6 bases at J, with 13 bases between. The germline V gene has CDR1 SEHNR and CDR2 FQNEAQ (reference sequence). The CDR3 runs to 13 residues. CDR3 nucleotide sequence: TGTGCCAGCAGCATCGGGTTTATACCTGAAGCTTTCTTT. This encodes CASSIGFIPEAFF.